Following are 8 T cell receptor beta chains from one sample sequenced in a study of T cell clonality in common variable immunodeficiency (dated by TCRdb to between 2014 and 2017). Study-wide conclusions, independent of this receptor: CVID TCRbeta sequences reportedly showed fewer deletions and N-nucleotide insertions and lacked highly modified clones with 13 or more V deletions.

The library was produced with the immunoSEQ multiplex PCR assay. Entries here come from immuneACCESS through TCRdb and include only in-frame sequences with V and J called. Some clones fail to appear in such tables; in the studies checked, an unresolved V gene covers under half of the shortfall, and the cause of the remainder is unknown. This sample includes almost 20,000 clones, and none of them was observed just once. The top ten clonotypes cover approximately 2.6% of the sample. Their specific antigens are unknown. Sequenced sample: peripheral blood mononuclear cells. These receptors came from a human donor with common variable immunodeficiency.

In regard to this clone: The observed sequence ends 3 residues before the CDR3 terminus, with the missing tail filled in from the germline J gene. V and J are TRBV7-6 and TRBJ1-2; 8 nucleotides line up with TRBD1. From germline, CDR1 is SGHVS and CDR2 FNYEAQ. CDR3 length equals 13 residues. The CDR3 spells CASSTGQGRGYTF. The CDR3 bases that were read are TGTGCCAGCAGCACAGGACAGGGTCGGGGC.

This clone was observed a handful of times. Coverage ceases 3 residues before the CDR3 finishes, and the germline J gene fills in the end. The chain has TRBV7-2 and TRBJ2-7; 12 nucleotides align to TRBD2. The CDR3 has 15 amino acids. Trimming took 3 bases from V and 6 from J; bases not matched to a gene: 6. CDR1 is SGHTA and CDR2 is FQGNSA in the germline V gene. The CDR3 spells CASSFGLAGRSEQYF. CDR3 DNA, as far as it was read: TGTGCCAGCAGCTTCGGACTAGCGGGACGGAGCGAG.

About this clone itself: The read ends 3 residues early relative to the CDR3; the germline J gene fills the gap. This sequence joins TRBV7-9 and TRBJ1-5; tentative D call: TRBD1 (6 bases). The germline V gene encodes CDR1 SEHNR and CDR2 FQNEAQ (reference sequence). The germline V and J ends were trimmed by 5 bases and 6 bases, with 11 bases remaining between them. The CDR3 consists of 13 residues. The CDR3 here is CASSQDSIQPQHF. CDR3 DNA, as far as it was read: TGTGCCAGCAGCCAGGACAGTATTCAGCCC.

This clone occurred many times. With the read ending 3 residues before the CDR3 end, the germline J gene is used to fill in that end. The chain carries TRBV10-3 and TRBJ1-2, with D possibly being TRBD1 (5 bases). The germline V gene has CDR1 ENHRY and CDR2 SYGVKD. The CDR3 has 13 amino acids. The CDR3 bases that were read are TGTGCCATCACCTCGGGACTGACCGCCGGC. It encodes CAITSGLTAG. The CDR3 in its entirety is CAITSGLTAGYTF.

This clone was seen repeatedly, ten times or more. Coverage ceases 3 residues before the CDR3 finishes, and the germline J gene fills in the end. V usage is TRBV18 and J usage is TRBJ2-1; tentative D call: TRBD2 (6 bases). The CDR3 runs 16 residues. V shed 4 bases and J shed 6 bases, with 19 bases lying between them. Germline V lookup: CDR1 KGHSH, CDR2 LQKENI. The sequenced CDR3 bases are TGTGCCAGCTCACTGATTAATAGCGGATACGGCAATGAG. Amino acids: CASSLINSGYGNE. In full, the CDR3 reads CASSLINSGYGNEQFF.

Turning to this clone: The read terminates 3 residues before the CDR3 end, so the remaining end is supplied by the germline J gene. The V and J genes are TRBV5-1 and TRBJ1-2; D may be TRBD1 (6 bases). This CDR3 region has 16 residues. V dropped 3 bases and J dropped 3 bases, with 18 bases sitting between them. Per germline, CDR1 SGHRS and CDR2 YFSETQ. Partial CDR3 DNA: TGCGCCAGCAGCTGGGAGACCGACAGGCTTTACTATGGC. Protein sequence: CASSWETDRLYYG. The whole CDR3 protein is CASSWETDRLYYGYTF.

This clone was picked up a small number of times. The read ends 3 residues early relative to the CDR3; the germline J gene fills the gap. The chain uses TRBV7-9 and TRBJ2-7, with 7 bases aligning to TRBD2. The CDR3 is made up of 13 amino acids. The junction had 1 base not matched to a gene; V was cut back by 5 bases and J by 0 bases. The germline gives CDR1 SEHNR, CDR2 FQNEAQ (reference sequence). The CDR3 protein is CASSAGVSYEQYF. CDR3 bases read: TGTGCCAGCAGCGCGGGGGTCTCCTACGAG. Filled out from reference TRBV7-9 and TRBJ2-7, the complete variable domain reads DTGVSQNPRHKITKRGQNVTFRCDPISEHNRLYWYRQTLGQGPEFLTYFQNEAQLEKSRLLSDRFSAERPKGSFSTLEIQRTEQGDSAMYLCASSAGVSYEQYFGPGTRLTVT.

As for this clone: The CDR3 end is not reached by the read, which stops 3 residues before it; the germline J gene fills it in. The chain carries TRBV2 and TRBJ2-7, with a weak D call TRBD1 (5 bases). The ends were cut back, 3 bases at V and 2 bases at J, with 14 bases in the middle. Germline V CDR1 and CDR2: SNHLY, FYNNEI. The CDR3 extends over 15 amino acids. The sequenced CDR3 bases are TGTGCCAGCAGTGAGGGGCCAGGACCTACCTACGAG. This codes for CASSEGPGPTYE. The entire CDR3 is CASSEGPGPTYEQYF.